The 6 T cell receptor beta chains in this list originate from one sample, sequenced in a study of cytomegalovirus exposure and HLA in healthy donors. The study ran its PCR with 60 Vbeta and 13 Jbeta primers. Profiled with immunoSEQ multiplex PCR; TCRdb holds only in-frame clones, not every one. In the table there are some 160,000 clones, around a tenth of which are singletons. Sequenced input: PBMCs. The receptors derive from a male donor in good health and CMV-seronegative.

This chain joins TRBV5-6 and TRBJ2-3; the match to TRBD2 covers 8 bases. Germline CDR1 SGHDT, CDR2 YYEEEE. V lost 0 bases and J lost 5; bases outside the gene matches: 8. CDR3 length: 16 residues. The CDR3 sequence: CASSLAGGTMGDTQYF. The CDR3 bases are TGTGCCAGCAGCTTGGCGGGGGGGACGATGGGAGATACGCAGTATTTT.

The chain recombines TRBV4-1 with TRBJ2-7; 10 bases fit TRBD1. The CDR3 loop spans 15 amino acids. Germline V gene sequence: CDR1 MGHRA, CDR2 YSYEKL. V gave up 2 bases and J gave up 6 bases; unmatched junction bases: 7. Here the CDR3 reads CASSQHRDRGLEQYF. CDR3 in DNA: TGCGCCAGCAGCCAACACCGAGACAGGGGGCTCGAGCAGTACTTC.

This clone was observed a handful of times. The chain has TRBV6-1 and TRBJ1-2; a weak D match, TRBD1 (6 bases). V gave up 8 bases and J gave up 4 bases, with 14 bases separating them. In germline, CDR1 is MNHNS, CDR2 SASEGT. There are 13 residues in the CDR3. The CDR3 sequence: CASPSRGTYGYTF. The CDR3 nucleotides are TGTGCCAGCCCGTCGAGGGGGACCTATGGCTACACCTTC.

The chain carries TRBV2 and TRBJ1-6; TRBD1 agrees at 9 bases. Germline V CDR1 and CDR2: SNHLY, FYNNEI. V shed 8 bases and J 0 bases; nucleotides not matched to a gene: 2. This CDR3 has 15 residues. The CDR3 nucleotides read TGTGCCAGCGGACAGGGGAGCTCCTATAATTCACCCCTCCACTTT. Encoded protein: CASGQGSSYNSPLHF.

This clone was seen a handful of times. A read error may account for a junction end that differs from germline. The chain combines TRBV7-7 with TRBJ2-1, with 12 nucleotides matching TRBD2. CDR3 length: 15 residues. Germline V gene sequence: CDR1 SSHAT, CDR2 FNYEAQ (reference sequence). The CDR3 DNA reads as TGTGCTAGCAGCCGGACTAGCGGGGACTACAATGAGCAGTTCTTC. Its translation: CASSRTSGDYNEQFF. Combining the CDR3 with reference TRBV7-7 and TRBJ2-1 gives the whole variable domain GAGVSQSPRYKVTKRGQDVTLRCDPISSHATLYWYQQALGQGPEFLTYFNYEAQPDKSGLPSDRFSAERPEGSISTLTIQRTEQRDSAMYRCASSRTSGDYNEQFFGPGTRLTVL.

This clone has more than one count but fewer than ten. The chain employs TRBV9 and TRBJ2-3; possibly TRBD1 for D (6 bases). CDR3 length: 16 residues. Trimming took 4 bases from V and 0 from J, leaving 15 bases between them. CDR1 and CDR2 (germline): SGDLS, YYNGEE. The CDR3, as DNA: TGTGCCAGCAGCCCCAGGGTGGGGGCGAGCACAGATACGCAGTATTTT. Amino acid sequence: CASSPRVGASTDTQYF.